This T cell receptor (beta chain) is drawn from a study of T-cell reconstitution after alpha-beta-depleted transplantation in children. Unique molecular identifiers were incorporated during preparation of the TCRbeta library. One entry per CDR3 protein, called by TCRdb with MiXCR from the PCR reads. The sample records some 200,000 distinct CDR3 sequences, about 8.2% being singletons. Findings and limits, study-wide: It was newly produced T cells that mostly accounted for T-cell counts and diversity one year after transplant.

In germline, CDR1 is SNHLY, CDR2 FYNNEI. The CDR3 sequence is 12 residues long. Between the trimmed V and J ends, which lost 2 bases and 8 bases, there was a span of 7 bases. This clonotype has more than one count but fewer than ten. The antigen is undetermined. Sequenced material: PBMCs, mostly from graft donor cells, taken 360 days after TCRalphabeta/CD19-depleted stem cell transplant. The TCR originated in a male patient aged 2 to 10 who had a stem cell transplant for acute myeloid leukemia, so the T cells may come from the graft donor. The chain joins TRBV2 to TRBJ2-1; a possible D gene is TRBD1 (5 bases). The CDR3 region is CASSEKGDEQFF. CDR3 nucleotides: TGTGCCAGCAGTGAAAAAGGGGATGAGCAGTTCTTC.